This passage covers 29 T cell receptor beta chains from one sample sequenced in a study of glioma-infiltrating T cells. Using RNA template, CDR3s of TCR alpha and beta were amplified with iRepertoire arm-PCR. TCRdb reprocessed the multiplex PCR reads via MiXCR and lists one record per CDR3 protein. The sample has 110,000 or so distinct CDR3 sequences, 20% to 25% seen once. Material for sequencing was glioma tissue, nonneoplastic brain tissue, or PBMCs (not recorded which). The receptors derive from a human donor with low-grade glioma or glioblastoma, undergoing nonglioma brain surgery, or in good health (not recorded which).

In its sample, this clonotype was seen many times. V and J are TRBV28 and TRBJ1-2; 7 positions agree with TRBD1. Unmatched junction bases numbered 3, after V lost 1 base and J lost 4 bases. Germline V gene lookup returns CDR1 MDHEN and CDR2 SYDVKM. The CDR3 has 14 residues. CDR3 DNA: TGTGCCAGCAGTTTATTATCAGGGGGCTATGGCTACACCTTC. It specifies CASSLLSGGYGYTF.

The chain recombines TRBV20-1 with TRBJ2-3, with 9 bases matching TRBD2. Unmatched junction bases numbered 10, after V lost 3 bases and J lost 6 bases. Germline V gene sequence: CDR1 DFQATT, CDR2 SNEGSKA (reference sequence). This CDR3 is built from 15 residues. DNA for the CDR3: TGCAGTGCTAGGGACCGATTAGCGGGAGTTGATACGCAGTATTTT. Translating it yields CSARDRLAGVDTQYF.

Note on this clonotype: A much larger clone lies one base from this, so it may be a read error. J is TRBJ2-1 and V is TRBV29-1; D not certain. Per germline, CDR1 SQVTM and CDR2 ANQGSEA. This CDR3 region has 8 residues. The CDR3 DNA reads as TGCACCTACAATGAGCAGCTCTTC. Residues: CTYNEQLF.

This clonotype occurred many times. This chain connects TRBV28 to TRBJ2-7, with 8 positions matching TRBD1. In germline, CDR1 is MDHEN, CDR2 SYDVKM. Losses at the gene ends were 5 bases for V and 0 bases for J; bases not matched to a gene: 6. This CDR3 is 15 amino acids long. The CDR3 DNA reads TGTGCCAGCAGTCTGACAGGGGCAAGCTCCTACGAGCAGTACTTC. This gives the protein CASSLTGASSYEQYF. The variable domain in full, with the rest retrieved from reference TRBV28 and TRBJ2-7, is DVKVTQSSRYLVKRTGEKVFLECVQDMDHENMFWYRQDPGLGLRLIYFSYDVKMKEKGDIPEGYSVSREKKERFSLILESASTNQTSMYLCASSLTGASSYEQYFGPGTRLTVT.

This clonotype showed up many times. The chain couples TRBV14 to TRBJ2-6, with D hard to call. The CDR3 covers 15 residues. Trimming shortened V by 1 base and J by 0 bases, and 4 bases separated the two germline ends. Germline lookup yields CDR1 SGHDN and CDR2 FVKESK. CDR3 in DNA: TGTGCCAGCAGCCAAGCATTCTCTGGGGCCAACGTCCTGACTTTC. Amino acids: CASSQAFSGANVLTF.

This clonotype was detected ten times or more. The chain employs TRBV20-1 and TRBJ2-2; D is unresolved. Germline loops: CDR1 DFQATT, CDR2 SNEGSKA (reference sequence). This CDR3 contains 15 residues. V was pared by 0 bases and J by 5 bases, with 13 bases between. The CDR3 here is CSAREGPRATGELFF. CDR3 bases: TGCAGTGCTAGAGAAGGGCCCAGAGCTACCGGGGAGCTGTTTTTT.

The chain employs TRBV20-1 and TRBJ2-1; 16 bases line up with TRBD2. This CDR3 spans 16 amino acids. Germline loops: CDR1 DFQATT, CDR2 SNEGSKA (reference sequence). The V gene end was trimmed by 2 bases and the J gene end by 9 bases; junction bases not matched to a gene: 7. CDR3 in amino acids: CSARQGLAGGPVEQFF. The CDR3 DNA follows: TGCAGTGCTAGACAGGGACTAGCGGGAGGGCCGGTTGAGCAGTTCTTC.

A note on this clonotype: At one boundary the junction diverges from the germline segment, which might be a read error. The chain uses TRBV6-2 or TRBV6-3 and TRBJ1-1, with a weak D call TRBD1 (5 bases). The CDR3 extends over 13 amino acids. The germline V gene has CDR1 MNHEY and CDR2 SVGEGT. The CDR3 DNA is TGTGCCAGCAGTGGCCAGGGAACCACTGAGGCACTCTTT. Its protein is CASSGQGTTEALF.

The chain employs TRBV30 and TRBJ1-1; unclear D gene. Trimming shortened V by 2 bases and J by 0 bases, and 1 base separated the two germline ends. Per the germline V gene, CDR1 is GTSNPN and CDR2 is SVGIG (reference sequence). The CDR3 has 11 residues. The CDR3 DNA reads TGTGCCTGGAGTCTGAACACTGAAGCTTTCTTT. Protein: CAWSLNTEAFF.

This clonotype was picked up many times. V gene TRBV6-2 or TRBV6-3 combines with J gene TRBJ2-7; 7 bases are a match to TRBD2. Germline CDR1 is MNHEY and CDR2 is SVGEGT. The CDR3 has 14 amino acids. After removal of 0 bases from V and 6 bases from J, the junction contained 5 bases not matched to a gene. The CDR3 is CASSYSSGKLEQYF. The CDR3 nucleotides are TGTGCCAGCAGTTACTCAAGCGGGAAACTCGAGCAGTACTTC.

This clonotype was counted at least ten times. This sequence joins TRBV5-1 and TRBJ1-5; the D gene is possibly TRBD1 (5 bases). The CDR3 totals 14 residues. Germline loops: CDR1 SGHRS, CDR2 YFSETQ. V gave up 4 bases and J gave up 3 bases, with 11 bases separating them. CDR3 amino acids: CASSRGRNNQPQHF. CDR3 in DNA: TGCGCCAGCAGCAGGGGACGGAACAATCAGCCCCAGCATTTT.

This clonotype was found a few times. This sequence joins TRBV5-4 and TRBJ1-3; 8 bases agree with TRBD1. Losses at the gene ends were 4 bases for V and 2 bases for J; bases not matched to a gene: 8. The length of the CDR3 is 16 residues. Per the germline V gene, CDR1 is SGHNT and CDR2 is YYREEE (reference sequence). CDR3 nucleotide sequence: TGTGCCAGCAGCGTGATGACAGGGGCAACTGGAAACACCATATATTTT. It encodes CASSVMTGATGNTIYF. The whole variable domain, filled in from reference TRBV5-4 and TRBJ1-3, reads ETGVTQSPTHLIKTRGQQVTLRCSSQSGHNTVSWYQQALGQGPQFIFQYYREEENGRGNFPPRFSGLQFPNYSSELNVNALELDDSALYLCASSVMTGATGNTIYFGEGSWLTVV.

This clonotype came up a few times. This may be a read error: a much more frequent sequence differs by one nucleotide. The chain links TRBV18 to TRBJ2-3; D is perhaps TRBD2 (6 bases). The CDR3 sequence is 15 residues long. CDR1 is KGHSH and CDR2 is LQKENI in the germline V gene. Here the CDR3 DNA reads TGTGCCAGCTCACCTCCCAGCGGGTACACAGATGCGCAGTATTTT. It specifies CASSPPSGYTDAQYF.

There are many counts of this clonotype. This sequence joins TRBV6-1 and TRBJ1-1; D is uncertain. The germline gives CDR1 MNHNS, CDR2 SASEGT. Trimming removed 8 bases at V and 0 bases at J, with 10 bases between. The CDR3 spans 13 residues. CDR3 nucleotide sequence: TGTGCCAGCGGGTTGCGTCTGAACACTGAAGCTTTCTTT. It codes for CASGLRLNTEAFF.

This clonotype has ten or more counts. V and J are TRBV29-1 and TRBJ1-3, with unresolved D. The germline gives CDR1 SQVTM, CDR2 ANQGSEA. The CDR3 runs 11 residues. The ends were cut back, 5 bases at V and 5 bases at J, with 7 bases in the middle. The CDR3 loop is CSVSERNTIYF. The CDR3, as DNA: TGCAGCGTTTCCGAGAGAAACACCATATATTTT.

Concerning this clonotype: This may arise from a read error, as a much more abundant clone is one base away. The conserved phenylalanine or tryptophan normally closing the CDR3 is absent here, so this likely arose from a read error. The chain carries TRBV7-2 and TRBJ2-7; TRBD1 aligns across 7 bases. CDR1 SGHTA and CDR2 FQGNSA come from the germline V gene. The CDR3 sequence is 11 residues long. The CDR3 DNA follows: TGTTCCCTCCAACAGGGGAACGAGCAGTACCTC. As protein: CSLQQGNEQYL.

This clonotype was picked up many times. The CDR3 bases are TGTGCCAGCAGCTTAACAAACCAAGAGACCCAGTACTTC. Translation gives CASSLTNQETQYF. J is TRBJ2-5 and V is TRBV7-3; D gene ambiguous. V was cut by 0 bases and J by 0 bases, with 2 bases left in between. The CDR3 length is 13 residues. Germline values: CDR1 SGHTA, CDR2 FQGTGA.

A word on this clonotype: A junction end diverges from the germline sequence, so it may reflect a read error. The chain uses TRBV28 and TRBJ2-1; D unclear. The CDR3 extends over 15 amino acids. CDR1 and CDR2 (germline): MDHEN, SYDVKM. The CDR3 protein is CARSLRVYTYNEQFF. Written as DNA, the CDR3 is TGTGCCCGCAGTTTACGCGTGTACACCTACAATGAACAGTTCTTC. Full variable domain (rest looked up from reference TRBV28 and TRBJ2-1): DVKVTQSSRYLVKRTGEKVFLECVQDMDHENMFWYRQDPGLGLRLIYFSYDVKMKEKGDIPEGYSVSREKKERFSLILESASTNQTSMYLCARSLRVYTYNEQFFGPGTRLTVL.

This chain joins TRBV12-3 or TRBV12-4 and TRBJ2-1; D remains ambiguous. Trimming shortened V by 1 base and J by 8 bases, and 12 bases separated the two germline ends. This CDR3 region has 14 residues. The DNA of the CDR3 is TGTGCCAGCAGTTTAGGGACCCTCTCTCATGAGCAGTTCTTC. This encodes CASSLGTLSHEQFF.

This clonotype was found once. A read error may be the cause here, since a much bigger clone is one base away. Written as DNA, the CDR3 is TGTGCCAGCAGCCCTAGCGTGTTCTACGAGCAGTACTTC. Translating gives CASSPSVFYEQYF. The V and J genes are TRBV3-1 and TRBJ2-7; D is perhaps TRBD2 (6 bases). With 4 bases removed from V and 3 bases from J, the gap between germline ends came to 10 bases. The CDR3 sequence is 13 residues long. Germline V lookup: CDR1 LGHDT, CDR2 YNNKEL (reference sequence).

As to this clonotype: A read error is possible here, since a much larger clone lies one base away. CDR3 region: CSSNLRADTQYF. The CDR3, as DNA: TGTTCCAGCAATTTAAGGGCAGATACGCAGTATTTT. The rearrangement joins TRBV12-3 or TRBV12-4 to TRBJ2-3; D is undetermined. The CDR3 sequence is 12 residues long.

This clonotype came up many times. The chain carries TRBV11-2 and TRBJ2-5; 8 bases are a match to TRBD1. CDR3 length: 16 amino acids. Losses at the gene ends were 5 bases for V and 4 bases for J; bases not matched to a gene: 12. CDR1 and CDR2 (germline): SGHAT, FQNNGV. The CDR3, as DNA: TGTGCCAGCAGCGTTCCCCCCAGGGGGCAGGGAGAGACCCAGTACTTC. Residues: CASSVPPRGQGETQYF.

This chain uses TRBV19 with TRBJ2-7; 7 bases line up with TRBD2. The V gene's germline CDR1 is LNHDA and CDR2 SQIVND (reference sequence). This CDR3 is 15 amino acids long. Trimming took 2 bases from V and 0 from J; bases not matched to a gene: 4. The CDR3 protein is CASSISGAGSYEQYF. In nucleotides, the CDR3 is TGTGCCAGTAGTATAAGCGGGGCTGGCTCCTACGAGCAGTACTTC.

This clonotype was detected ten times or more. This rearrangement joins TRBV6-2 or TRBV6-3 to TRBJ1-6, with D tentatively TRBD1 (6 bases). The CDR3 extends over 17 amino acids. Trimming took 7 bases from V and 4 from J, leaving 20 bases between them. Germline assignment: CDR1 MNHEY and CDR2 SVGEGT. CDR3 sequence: CASTLGHLGGYNSPLHF. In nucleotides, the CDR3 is TGTGCCAGCACCTTGGGACACCTCGGGGGATATAATTCACCCCTCCACTTT.

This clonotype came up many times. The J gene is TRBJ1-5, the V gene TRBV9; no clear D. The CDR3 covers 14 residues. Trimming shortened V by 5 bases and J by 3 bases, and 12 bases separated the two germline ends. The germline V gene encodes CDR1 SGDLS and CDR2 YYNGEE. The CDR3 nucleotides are TGTGCCAGCAGTGTGGCAGGAGACAATCAGCCCCAGCATTTT. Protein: CASSVAGDNQPQHF.

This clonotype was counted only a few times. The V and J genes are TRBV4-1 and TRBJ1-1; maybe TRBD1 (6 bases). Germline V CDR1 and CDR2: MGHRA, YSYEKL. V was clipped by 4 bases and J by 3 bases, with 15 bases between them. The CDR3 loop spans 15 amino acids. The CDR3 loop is CASSPTRGVDTEAFF. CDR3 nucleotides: TGCGCCAGCAGCCCGACCAGGGGTGTCGACACTGAAGCTTTCTTT.

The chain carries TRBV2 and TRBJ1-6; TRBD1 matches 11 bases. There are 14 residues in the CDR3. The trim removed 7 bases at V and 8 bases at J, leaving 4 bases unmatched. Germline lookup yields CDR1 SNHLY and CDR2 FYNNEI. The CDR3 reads CASTRDRGDSPLHF. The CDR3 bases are TGTGCCAGCACCCGGGACAGGGGGGATTCACCCCTCCACTTT.

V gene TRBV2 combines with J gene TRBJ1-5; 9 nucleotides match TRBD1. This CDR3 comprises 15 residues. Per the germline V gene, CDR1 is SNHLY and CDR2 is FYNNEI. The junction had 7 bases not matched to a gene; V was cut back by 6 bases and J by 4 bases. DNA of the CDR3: TGTGCCAGCAGGTGGACAGGGGCGGGGAATCAGCCCCAGCATTTT. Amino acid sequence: CASRWTGAGNQPQHF.

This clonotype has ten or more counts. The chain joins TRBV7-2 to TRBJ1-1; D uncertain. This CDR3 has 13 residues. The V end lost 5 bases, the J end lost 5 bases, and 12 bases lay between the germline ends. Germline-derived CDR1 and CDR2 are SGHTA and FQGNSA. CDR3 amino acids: CASSTNGWTEAFF. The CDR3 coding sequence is TGTGCCAGCAGCACTAACGGGTGGACTGAAGCTTTCTTT.